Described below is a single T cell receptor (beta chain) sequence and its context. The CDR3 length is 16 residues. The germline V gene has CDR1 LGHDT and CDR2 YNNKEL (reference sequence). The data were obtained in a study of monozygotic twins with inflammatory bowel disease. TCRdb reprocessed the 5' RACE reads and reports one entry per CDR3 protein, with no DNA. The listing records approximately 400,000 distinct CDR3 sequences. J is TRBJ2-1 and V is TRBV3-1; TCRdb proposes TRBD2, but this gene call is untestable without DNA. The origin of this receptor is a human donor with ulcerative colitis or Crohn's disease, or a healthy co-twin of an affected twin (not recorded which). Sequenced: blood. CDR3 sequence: CASSQDRLAAYNEQFF.